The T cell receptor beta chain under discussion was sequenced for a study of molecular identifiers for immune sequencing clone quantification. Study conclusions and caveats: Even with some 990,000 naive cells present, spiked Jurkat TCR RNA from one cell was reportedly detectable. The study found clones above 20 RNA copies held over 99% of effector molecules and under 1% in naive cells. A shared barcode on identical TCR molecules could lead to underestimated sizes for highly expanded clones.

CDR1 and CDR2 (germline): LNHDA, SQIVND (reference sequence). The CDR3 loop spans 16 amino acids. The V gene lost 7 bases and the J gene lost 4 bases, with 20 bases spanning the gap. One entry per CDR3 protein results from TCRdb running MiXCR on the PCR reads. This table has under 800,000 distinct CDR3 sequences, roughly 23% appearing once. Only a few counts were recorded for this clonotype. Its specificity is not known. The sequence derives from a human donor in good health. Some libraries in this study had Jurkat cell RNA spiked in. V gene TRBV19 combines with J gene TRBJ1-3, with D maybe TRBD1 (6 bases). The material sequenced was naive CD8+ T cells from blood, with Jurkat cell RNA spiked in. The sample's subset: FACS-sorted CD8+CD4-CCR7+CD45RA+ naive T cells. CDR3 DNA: TGTGCCAGTACCTCGTTGACGGGGGCGGAAGGAAACACCATATATTTT. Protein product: CASTSLTGAEGNTIYF.